The clone carrying this T cell receptor beta chain was detected a few times. This sample is part of a study of cytomegalovirus exposure and HLA in healthy donors. Trimming stripped 5 bases from V and 8 bases from J, with 16 bases between. The CDR3 is 13 residues long. The germline V gene encodes CDR1 SGHNT and CDR2 YYREEE (reference sequence). 60 Vbeta and 13 Jbeta primers were used in PCR. Profiled with immunoSEQ multiplex PCR; TCRdb holds only in-frame clones, not every one. The table shows roughly 180,000 clones, with 9.5% occurring only once. The chain recombines TRBV5-4 with TRBJ1-2; possible D gene TRBD1, 6 bases. Material for sequencing was PBMCs. This sequence originates from a woman in her 30s in good health and CMV-seropositive. CDR3 nucleotides: TGTGCCAGCAGGACCGACAGGACCAACGGCTACACCTTC. Translating it yields CASRTDRTNGYTF.